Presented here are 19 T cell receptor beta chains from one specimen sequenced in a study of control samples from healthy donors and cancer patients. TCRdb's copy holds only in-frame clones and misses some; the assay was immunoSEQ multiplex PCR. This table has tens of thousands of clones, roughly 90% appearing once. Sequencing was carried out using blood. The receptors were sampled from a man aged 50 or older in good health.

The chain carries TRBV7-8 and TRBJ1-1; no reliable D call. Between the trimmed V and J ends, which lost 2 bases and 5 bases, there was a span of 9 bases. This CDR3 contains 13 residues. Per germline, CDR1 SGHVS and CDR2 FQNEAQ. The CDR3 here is CASSLNGRTEAFF. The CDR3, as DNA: TGTGCCAGCAGCTTAAATGGTCGGACTGAAGCTTTCTTT.

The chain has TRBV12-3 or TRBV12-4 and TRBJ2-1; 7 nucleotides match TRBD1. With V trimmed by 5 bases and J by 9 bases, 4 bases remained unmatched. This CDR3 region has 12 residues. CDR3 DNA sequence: TGTGCCAGCAGTGACAGGGTTATTGAGCAGTTCTTC. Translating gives CASSDRVIEQFF.

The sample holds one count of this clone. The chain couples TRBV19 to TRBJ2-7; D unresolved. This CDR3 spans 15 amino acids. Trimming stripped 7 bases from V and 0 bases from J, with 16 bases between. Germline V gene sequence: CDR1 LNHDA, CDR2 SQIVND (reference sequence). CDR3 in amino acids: CASKPGQSDSYEQYF. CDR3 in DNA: TGTGCCAGTAAACCTGGGCAGTCTGACTCCTACGAGCAGTACTTC.

CDR3 DNA: TGTGCCAGCAGCTTAAGTGAGAACCCTAACTATGGCTACACCTTC. It yields the protein CASSLSENPNYGYTF. The rearrangement uses TRBV11-3 and TRBJ1-2; D remains ambiguous. Trimming stripped 2 bases from V and 0 bases from J, with 10 bases between. The CDR3 is 15 residues long. The germline CDR1 and CDR2 sequences are SGHNT and YENEEA.

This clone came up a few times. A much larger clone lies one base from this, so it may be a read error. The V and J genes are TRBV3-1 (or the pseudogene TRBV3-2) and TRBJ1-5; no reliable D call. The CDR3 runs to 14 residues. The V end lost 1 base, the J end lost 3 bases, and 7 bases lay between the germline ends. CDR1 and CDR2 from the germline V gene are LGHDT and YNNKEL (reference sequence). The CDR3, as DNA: TGTGCCAGCAGCCAAGGACATACCAATCAGCCCCAGCATTTT. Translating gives CASSQGHTNQPQHF.

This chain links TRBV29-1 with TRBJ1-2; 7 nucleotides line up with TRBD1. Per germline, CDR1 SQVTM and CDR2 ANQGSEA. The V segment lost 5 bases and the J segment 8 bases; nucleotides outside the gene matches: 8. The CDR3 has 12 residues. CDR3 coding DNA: TGCAGCGTTAGTAGACAGGGCGGGGGCTACACCTTC. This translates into CSVSRQGGGYTF.

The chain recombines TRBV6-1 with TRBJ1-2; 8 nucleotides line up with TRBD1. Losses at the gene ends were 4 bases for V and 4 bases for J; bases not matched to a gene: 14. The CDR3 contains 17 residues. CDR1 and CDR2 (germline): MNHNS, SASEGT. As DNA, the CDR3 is TGTGCCAGCAGTGGGCCGGGACAGGAACTAATGGGCTATGGCTACACCTTC. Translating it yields CASSGPGQELMGYGYTF.

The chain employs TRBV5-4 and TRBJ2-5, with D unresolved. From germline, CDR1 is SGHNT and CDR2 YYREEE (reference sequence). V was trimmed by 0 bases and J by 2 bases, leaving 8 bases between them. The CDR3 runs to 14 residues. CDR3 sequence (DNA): TGTGCCAGCAGCTTGGACCTAATGCAAGAGACCCAGTACTTC. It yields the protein CASSLDLMQETQYF. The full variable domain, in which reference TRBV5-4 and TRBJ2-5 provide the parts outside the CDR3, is ETGVTQSPTHLIKTRGQQVTLRCSSQSGHNTVSWYQQALGQGPQFIFQYYREEENGRGNFPPRFSGLQFPNYSSELNVNALELDDSALYLCASSLDLMQETQYFGPGTRLLVL.

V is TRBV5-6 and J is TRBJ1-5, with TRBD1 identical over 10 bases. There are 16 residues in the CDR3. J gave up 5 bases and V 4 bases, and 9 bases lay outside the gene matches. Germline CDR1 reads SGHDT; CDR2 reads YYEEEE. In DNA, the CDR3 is TGTGCCAGCAGCGCAAGATCCGGGACAGGGGATCAGCCCCAGCATTTT. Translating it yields CASSARSGTGDQPQHF.

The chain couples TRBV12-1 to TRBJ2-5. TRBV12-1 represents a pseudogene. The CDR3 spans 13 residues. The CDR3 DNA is TGTGCCAGCGTCCCGAGCAAGAAAGGGACCCAGTACTTC. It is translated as CASVPSKKGTQYF.

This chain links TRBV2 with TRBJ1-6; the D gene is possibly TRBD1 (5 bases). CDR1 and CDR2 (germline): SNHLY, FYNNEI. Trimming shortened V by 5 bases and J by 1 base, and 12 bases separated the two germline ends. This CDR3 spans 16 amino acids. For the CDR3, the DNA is TGTGCCAGCAGTCTCGGGGCCAAGTCCTATAATTCACCCCTCCACTTT. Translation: CASSLGAKSYNSPLHF.

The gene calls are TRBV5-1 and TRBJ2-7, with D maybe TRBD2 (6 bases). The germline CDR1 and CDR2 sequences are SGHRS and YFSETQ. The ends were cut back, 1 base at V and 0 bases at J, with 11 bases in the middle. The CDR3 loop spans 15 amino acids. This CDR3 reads CASSLLPEGSYEQYF. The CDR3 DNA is TGCGCCAGCAGCTTGCTCCCGGAGGGCTCCTACGAGCAGTACTTC. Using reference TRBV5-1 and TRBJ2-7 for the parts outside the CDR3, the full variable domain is KAGVTQTPRYLIKTRGQQVTLSCSPISGHRSVSWYQQTPGQGLQFLFEYFSETQRNKGNFPGRFSGRQFSNSRSEMNVSTLELGDSALYLCASSLLPEGSYEQYFGPGTRLTVT.

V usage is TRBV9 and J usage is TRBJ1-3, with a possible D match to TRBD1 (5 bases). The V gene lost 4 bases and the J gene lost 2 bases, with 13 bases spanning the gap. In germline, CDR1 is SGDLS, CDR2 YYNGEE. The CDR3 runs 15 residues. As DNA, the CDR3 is TGTGCCAGCAGCCCTGGGGGGGTCGCTGGAAACACCATATATTTT. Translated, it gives CASSPGGVAGNTIYF.

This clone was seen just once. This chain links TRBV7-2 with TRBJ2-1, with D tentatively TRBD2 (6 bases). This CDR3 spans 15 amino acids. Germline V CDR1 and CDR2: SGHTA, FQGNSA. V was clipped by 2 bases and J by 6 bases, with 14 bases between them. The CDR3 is CASSLRDSTRNEQFF. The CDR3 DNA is TGTGCCAGCAGCTTACGGGACTCTACCCGCAATGAGCAGTTCTTC.

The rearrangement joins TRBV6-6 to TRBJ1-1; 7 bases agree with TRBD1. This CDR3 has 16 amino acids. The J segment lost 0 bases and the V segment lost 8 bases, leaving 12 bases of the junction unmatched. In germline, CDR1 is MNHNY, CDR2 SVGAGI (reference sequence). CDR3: CASGQPTQGLNTEAFF. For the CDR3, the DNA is TGTGCCAGCGGACAACCCACACAGGGGCTGAACACTGAAGCTTTCTTT.

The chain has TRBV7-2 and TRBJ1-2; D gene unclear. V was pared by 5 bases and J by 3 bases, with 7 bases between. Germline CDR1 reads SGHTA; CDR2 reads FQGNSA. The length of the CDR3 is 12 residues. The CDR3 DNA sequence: TGTGCCAGCAGCCCCCGGGACTATGGCTACACCTTC. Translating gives CASSPRDYGYTF.

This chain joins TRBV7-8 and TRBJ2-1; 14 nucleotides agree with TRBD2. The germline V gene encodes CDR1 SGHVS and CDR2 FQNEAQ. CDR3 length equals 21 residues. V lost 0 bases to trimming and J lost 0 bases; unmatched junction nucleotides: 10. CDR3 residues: CASSLAGLAGALTSSYNEQFF. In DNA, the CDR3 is TGTGCCAGCAGCTTAGCGGGACTAGCGGGGGCCCTAACGAGCTCCTACAATGAGCAGTTCTTC.

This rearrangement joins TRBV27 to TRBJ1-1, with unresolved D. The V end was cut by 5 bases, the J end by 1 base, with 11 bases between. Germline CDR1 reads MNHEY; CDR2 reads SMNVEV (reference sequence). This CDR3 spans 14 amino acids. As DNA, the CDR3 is TGTGCCAGCAGTCCTACCCATCCGAACACTGAAGCTTTCTTT. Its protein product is CASSPTHPNTEAFF.

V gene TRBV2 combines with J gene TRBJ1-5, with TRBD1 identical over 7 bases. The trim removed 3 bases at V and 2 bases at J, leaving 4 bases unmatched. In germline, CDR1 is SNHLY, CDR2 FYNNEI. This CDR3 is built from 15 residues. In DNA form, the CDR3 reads TGTGCCAGCAGTGACGGGCAGGGGGGCAATCAGCCCCAGCATTTT. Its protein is CASSDGQGGNQPQHF.